Here is one T cell receptor beta chain with its context. Its cognate antigen is unknown. This sample was taken from a study of cytomegalovirus exposure and HLA in healthy donors. Broader study findings: Reported results showed that the classifier diagnosed cytomegalovirus status with high specificity and sensitivity. Donors belonging to an Asian-associated ancestry cluster reportedly showed fewer N-insertions in productive TCRs than the roughly 670-donor mean, according to what a later analysis found. Cytomegalovirus association was listed for 164 TCR beta chains.

Germline CDR1 is ENHRY and CDR2 is SYGVKD. The CDR3 extends over 14 amino acids. The junction had 4 bases not matched to a gene; V was cut back by 10 bases and J by 0 bases. PCR employed 60 Vbeta and 13 Jbeta primers. Using immunoSEQ multiplex PCR, the repertoire was profiled, and TCRdb retains in-frame clones only, with some absent. The table lists 80,000 to 95,000 clones. The genes are TRBV10-3 and TRBJ2-3; 10 bases align to TRBD2. The material sequenced was PBMCs. This clonotype was sampled from a woman aged 25-40 years in good health and CMV-seronegative. DNA for the CDR3: TGTGCCACCCAGCGGGGGGGAAGCACAGATACGCAGTATTTT. It is translated as CATQRGGSTDTQYF.